A single sample is the source of the 9 T cell receptor beta chains below, sequenced in a study of T cell repertoires in cytomegalovirus infection. Via MiXCR, TCRdb re-called the reads, giving one row per CDR3 protein. The data hold about 890,000 distinct CDR3 sequences, with around 30% observed a single time. Antigens of these TCRs are unknown. The sequencing used cultured CD8+ T cells from PBMCs, collected from culture after CMV antigen stimulation. The source of these receptors is a human donor in good health (CMV status not recorded). Some clones in this sample may be carry-over from other donors' samples.

The chain carries TRBV28 and TRBJ2-5; 9 nucleotides align to TRBD2. The CDR3 extends over 15 amino acids. Germline V gene sequence: CDR1 MDHEN, CDR2 SYDVKM. V shed 4 bases and J 5 bases; nucleotides not matched to a gene: 8. CDR3 DNA: TGTGCCAGCAGTTGGTTGGCGGGGGGGGGGGAGACCCAGTACTTC. It specifies CASSWLAGGGETQYF.

The table lists this clonotype with many counts. The chain has TRBV7-9 and TRBJ1-5, with D unclear. Trimming took off 6 bases at V and 6 bases at J, with 9 bases between the two ends. The CDR3 length is 12 residues. CDR1 and CDR2 from the germline V gene are SEHNR and FQNEAQ (reference sequence). CDR3 nucleotides: TGTGCCAGCAGTTTATTAGCTCAGCCCCAGCATTTT. Encoded protein: CASSLLAQPQHF.

This clonotype showed up just a few times. The chain combines TRBV4-1 with TRBJ1-2, with 12 bases lining up with TRBD1. Germline CDR1 reads MGHRA; CDR2 reads YSYEKL. CDR3 length: 16 residues. V shed 1 base and J 4 bases; nucleotides not matched to a gene: 4. The CDR3 DNA reads as TGCGCCAGCAGCCAAGTCCCGGGACAGGGGGCCTATGGCTACACCTTC. Encoded protein: CASSQVPGQGAYGYTF.

In its sample, this clonotype was seen a few times. V usage is TRBV6-8 and J usage is TRBJ2-3; D is undetermined. The V and J ends lost 3 bases and 1 base respectively, with 11 bases between them. CDR1 MNHGY and CDR2 SAAAGT come from the germline V gene. The CDR3 runs 15 residues. The CDR3 nucleotides are TGTGCCAGCAGTTATGGGTCCTGGGGCACAGATACGCAGTATTTT. It encodes CASSYGSWGTDTQYF.

The gene calls are TRBV27 and TRBJ1-2; D possibly corresponds to TRBD1 (6 bases). Germline-derived CDR1 and CDR2 are MNHEY and SMNVEV (reference sequence). This CDR3 is 15 amino acids long. V was cut by 5 bases and J by 6 bases, with 19 bases left in between. The CDR3 DNA reads TGTGCCAGCAGTGACGATTTGGGGGCGCGGGATGGCTACACCTTC. The encoded protein is CASSDDLGARDGYTF.

This clonotype was recorded at least ten times. The chain recombines TRBV7-9 with TRBJ2-1; TRBD1 agrees at 9 bases. Trimming cost V 4 bases and J 6 bases; bases outside gene matches: 7. The CDR3 is made up of 15 amino acids. The V gene's germline CDR1 is SEHNR and CDR2 FQNEAQ (reference sequence). The DNA for the CDR3 is TGTGCCAGCAGCTGGGACAGGGCCCGGACCAATGAGCAGTTCTTC. This gives the protein CASSWDRARTNEQFF.

This clonotype was counted only a few times. The V call is TRBV5-1, the J call TRBJ1-3; D gene uncertain. CDR3 size: 15 residues. Deletions cut 0 bases from V and 0 bases from J, with 7 bases between. Germline-derived CDR1 and CDR2 are SGHRS and YFSETQ. The CDR3 loop reads CASSLEALSGNTIYF. CDR3 bases: TGCGCCAGCAGCTTGGAGGCGCTCTCTGGAAACACCATATATTTT.

This clonotype came up a few times. The genes are TRBV6-1 and TRBJ2-7, with D uncertain. V was cut by 4 bases and J by 0 bases, with 13 bases left in between. CDR1 and CDR2 from the germline V gene are MNHNS and SASEGT. The CDR3 loop spans 15 amino acids. Here the CDR3 DNA reads TGTGCCAGCAGTGCGAACAGAAGGAGCTCCTACGAGCAGTACTTC. Its translation: CASSANRRSSYEQYF.

The chain uses TRBV12-3 or TRBV12-4 and TRBJ1-6, with D perhaps matching TRBD1 (6 bases). Deletions cut 3 bases from V and 7 bases from J, with 10 bases between. This CDR3 has 14 amino acids. The CDR3 nucleotides read TGTGCCAGCAGTTTTGGGGGCTGGAATTCACCCCTCCACTTT. Translated, it gives CASSFGGWNSPLHF.